This section outlines one T cell receptor beta chain sequence together with its context. The antigen remains unidentified. The entry originates in a study of T cells in Graves' hyperthyroidism and ophthalmopathy. Points from the study as a whole: Within blood appeared most thyroid clonotypes that had expanded above 0.001. Patients with ophthalmopathy were separated from those with stable hyperthyroidism by a 13 V-J model.

V lost 4 bases, J lost 7 bases, and 6 bases stayed unmatched. This CDR3 is 13 amino acids long. Germline CDR1 is MNHNS and CDR2 is SASEGT. The source material, RNA transcripts, was used to amplify TCR beta CDR3 regions. First-round RT-PCR targeting the TCR CDR3 was performed with the HTBI primer set. MiXCR was run by TCRdb on the multiplex PCR reads, yielding one entry per CDR3 protein. The sample yields about 360,000 distinct CDR3 sequences, 15% to 18% seen once. Hyperthyroidism patients were newly diagnosed, had disease duration under 2 months, and were aged 18 to 65 years. Uncontrolled infection, other autoimmune disease, pregnancy or lactation barred patients from enrollment.

Sequenced input: blood. The chain carries TRBV6-1 and TRBJ1-2, with 7 bases fitting TRBD1. This TCR was recovered from a young woman with Graves' hyperthyroidism that later progressed to Graves' ophthalmopathy. The CDR3 sequence is CASSARGQCGYTF. The CDR3 bases are TGTGCCAGCAGTGCAAGGGGGCAATGTGGCTACACCTTC.